These 17 T cell receptor beta chains came from one sample sequenced in a study of shared clonotypes between healthy human individuals. Naive CD8 cells, CD45RO-negative and positively selected for CCR7, excluded terminally differentiated effector memory CD45RA+ cells. Libraries were prepared by immunoSEQ multiplex PCR; TCRdb keeps only in-frame clonotypes and omits some of them. Here the sample spans hundreds of thousands of clones, 90% to 95% being singletons. Specimen: naive CD8+ T cells sorted from blood. The receptors were sampled from a man aged 25-45 years in good health.

The chain recombines TRBV7-2 with TRBJ2-7, with 9 bases fitting TRBD2. CDR1 SGHTA and CDR2 FQGNSA come from the germline V gene. The CDR3 runs 17 residues. The ends lost 1 base at V and 4 bases at J; junction bases unmatched: 11. The CDR3 sequence: CASSLGYRTSDAYEQYF. DNA for the CDR3: TGTGCCAGCAGCTTAGGTTATAGGACTAGCGACGCGTACGAGCAGTACTTC.

This clone has only one observation. V usage is TRBV2 and J usage is TRBJ2-5; D remains unclear. The CDR3 covers 15 residues. Trimming cost V 6 bases and J 0 bases, with 14 bases left between them. Germline CDR1 SNHLY, CDR2 FYNNEI. The CDR3 coding sequence is TGTGCCAGCAGGTCTCCTTACAGCGACCAAGAGACCCAGTACTTC. This gives the protein CASRSPYSDQETQYF.

This chain connects TRBV6-5 to TRBJ2-5, with D perhaps matching TRBD1 (5 bases). V shed 6 bases and J shed 4 bases, with 15 bases lying between them. CDR3 length: 14 residues. The germline V gene has CDR1 MNHEY and CDR2 SVGAGI. Here the CDR3 DNA reads TGTGCCAGCAGGAGTGGGGCAGTAGGAGAGACCCAGTACTTC. Amino acids: CASRSGAVGETQYF.

This chain links TRBV2 with TRBJ2-7, with no clear D. The CDR3 has 15 amino acids. V dropped 0 bases and J dropped 3 bases, with 12 bases sitting between them. Germline V lookup: CDR1 SNHLY, CDR2 FYNNEI. The CDR3 sequence is CASSEAGRINYEQYF. The CDR3 bases are TGTGCCAGCAGTGAAGCGGGCAGGATTAACTACGAGCAGTACTTC. The whole variable domain, remainder taken from reference TRBV2 and TRBJ2-7, is EPEVTQTPSHQVTQMGQEVILRCVPISNHLYFYWYRQILGQKVEFLVSFYNNEISEKSEIFDDQFSVERPDGSNFTLKIRSTKLEDSAMYFCASSEAGRINYEQYFGPGTRLTVT.

The chain couples TRBV28 to TRBJ1-5, with D hard to call. The CDR3 runs to 12 residues. CDR1 is MDHEN and CDR2 is SYDVKM in the germline V gene. Deletions cut 2 bases from V and 7 bases from J, with 6 bases between. The CDR3 protein is CASSLRVQPQHF. The DNA for the CDR3 is TGTGCCAGCAGTTTAAGGGTGCAGCCCCAGCATTTT.

This chain links TRBV7-9 with TRBJ2-3, with D maybe TRBD1 (5 bases). This CDR3 contains 14 residues. Trimming cost V 2 bases and J 1 base, with 7 bases left between them. In germline, CDR1 is SEHNR, CDR2 FQNEAQ (reference sequence). CDR3 sequence reads: CASSLLGGTDTQYF. As DNA, the CDR3 is TGTGCCAGCAGCTTATTAGGGGGCACAGATACGCAGTATTTT. Full variable domain (remainder filled in from reference TRBV7-9 and TRBJ2-3): DTGVSQNPRHKITKRGQNVTFRCDPISEHNRLYWYRQTLGQGPEFLTYFQNEAQLEKSRLLSDRFSAERPKGSFSTLEIQRTEQGDSAMYLCASSLLGGTDTQYFGPGTRLTVL.

The V and J genes are TRBV19 and TRBJ2-3; 12 bases line up with TRBD2. The CDR3 runs 16 residues. Germline V gene data show CDR1 as LNHDA and CDR2 as SQIVND (reference sequence). Trimming cost V 5 bases and J 5 bases; bases outside gene matches: 8. CDR3 region: CASSLGLAGREDTQYF. The CDR3 region has the DNA TGTGCCAGTAGTCTCGGACTAGCGGGACGCGAAGATACGCAGTATTTT.

The V and J genes are TRBV30 and TRBJ1-3; maybe TRBD1 (5 bases). The CDR3 consists of 15 residues. Germline assignment: CDR1 GTSNPN and CDR2 SVGIG (reference sequence). V gave up 1 base and J gave up 4 bases, with 14 bases separating them. The DNA for the CDR3 is TGTGCCTGGAGTGCGGGGGTGGATTCCGGAAACACCATATATTTT. Its protein product is CAWSAGVDSGNTIYF.

The chain links TRBV6-4 to TRBJ2-1; D is unresolved. Germline V gene sequence: CDR1 MRHNA, CDR2 SNTAGT. The length of the CDR3 is 14 residues. V was pared by 3 bases and J by 7 bases, with 13 bases between. CDR3 amino acids: CASSEDPLGNEQFF. Here the CDR3 DNA reads TGTGCCAGCAGTGAGGACCCGCTAGGGAATGAGCAGTTCTTC.

The rearrangement joins TRBV27 to TRBJ2-1; 8 positions match TRBD2. The CDR3 is made up of 15 amino acids. Germline V gene data show CDR1 as MNHEY and CDR2 as SMNVEV (reference sequence). J was trimmed by 5 bases and V by 7 bases; bases with no gene match: 10. The CDR3, as DNA: TGTGCCAGCACCCACGGGGCTAGCGGGCACAATGAGCAGTTCTTC. Its protein product is CASTHGASGHNEQFF.

The chain combines TRBV10-3 with TRBJ1-2, with 7 positions matching TRBD1. V was clipped by 5 bases and J by 3 bases; unmatched bases: 9. This CDR3 has 15 amino acids. CDR1 is ENHRY and CDR2 is SYGVKD in the germline V gene. Written as DNA, the CDR3 is TGTGCCATCAGTTTGTCCGGGACAGCTTACTATGGCTACACCTTC. Translated, it gives CAISLSGTAYYGYTF.

The chain links TRBV7-9 to TRBJ2-3; 13 nucleotides match TRBD2. The CDR3 consists of 19 residues. The germline gives CDR1 SEHNR, CDR2 FQNEAQ (reference sequence). V lost 0 bases to trimming and J lost 2 bases; unmatched junction nucleotides: 8. CDR3 DNA sequence: TGTGCCAGCAGCTTAGCGGGGACTAGCGGGACGGAGTTCACAGATACGCAGTATTTT. It codes for CASSLAGTSGTEFTDTQYF.

This clone occurred a few times. The chain combines TRBV27 with TRBJ1-2, with a possible D match to TRBD1 (5 bases). The CDR3 runs to 12 residues. V was trimmed by 6 bases and J by 5 bases, leaving 10 bases between them. Germline V gives CDR1 MNHEY, CDR2 SMNVEV (reference sequence). The CDR3 DNA follows: TGTGCCAGCAGAGGACAAAGATATGGCTACACCTTC. This translates into CASRGQRYGYTF.

This chain links TRBV7-7 with TRBJ2-5, with TRBD1 matching over 7 bases. Germline lookup yields CDR1 SSHAT and CDR2 FNYEAQ (reference sequence). The V segment lost 6 bases and the J segment 6 bases; nucleotides outside the gene matches: 19. The CDR3 totals 17 residues. The CDR3 DNA reads TGTGCCAGCAGACGCAAGACCGGGACAGTCTCGGGGAAGACCCAGTACTTC. Protein product: CASRRKTGTVSGKTQYF.

This chain links TRBV7-9 with TRBJ2-7; D might be TRBD1 or TRBD2, each matching 5 bases. This CDR3 has 15 residues. Per germline, CDR1 SEHNR and CDR2 FQNEAQ (reference sequence). V was cut by 4 bases and J by 5 bases, with 18 bases left in between. CDR3: CASSWVGPYGDEQYF. DNA for the CDR3: TGTGCCAGCAGCTGGGTGGGACCATATGGTGACGAGCAGTACTTC.

The genes are TRBV27 and TRBJ2-5, with 10 bases that match TRBD2. There are 15 residues in the CDR3. From germline, CDR1 is MNHEY and CDR2 SMNVEV (reference sequence). V trimming: 2 bases; J trimming: 4 bases; junction bases outside the gene matches: 4. CDR3 in amino acids: CASSLLAGVGETQYF. For the CDR3, the DNA is TGTGCCAGCAGTTTACTAGCGGGAGTCGGAGAGACCCAGTACTTC.

This chain joins TRBV27 and TRBJ2-7, with a tentative D call TRBD2 (5 bases). Germline lookup yields CDR1 MNHEY and CDR2 SMNVEV (reference sequence). The CDR3 runs to 13 residues. The germline V and J ends were trimmed by 3 bases and 3 bases, with 9 bases remaining between them. The CDR3 DNA reads TGTGCCAGCAGTTTTTCCGGGATCTACGAGCAGTACTTC. It yields the protein CASSFSGIYEQYF.